This TCR beta chain was profiled in a study of low-dose radiotherapy and immunotherapy resistance in tumors. This clonotype occurred many times. Regarding time point: after trial treatment. The treatment: LDRT plus nivolumab, ipilimumab, low-dose cyclophosphamide and aspirin (RACIN trial). Primers targeting TRAV and TRBV primed first-strand cDNA, covering alpha and beta chains. With a constant-region primer and a V-primer adapter, TCRs were subjected to 20 PCR cycles of amplification. Following isolation, mRNA was amplified via in vitro transcription. One entry per CDR3 protein results from TCRdb running MiXCR on the reads. The sample includes about 39,000 distinct CDR3 sequences, about a fifth of them seen just once. The CDR3 runs to 14 residues. CDR1 is MNHEY, CDR2 SVGEGT, per germline. V lost 6 bases and J 10 bases, leaving 19 bases between the germline ends.

The input for sequencing was PBMCs, taken after low-dose radiotherapy plus immunotherapy. The TCR sequence derives from a female donor with ovarian cancer. The chain combines TRBV6-2 or TRBV6-3 with TRBJ2-1; tentatively, D is TRBD2 (6 bases). CDR3 region: CASSLTYGGAEQFF. The CDR3 DNA follows: TGTGCCAGCAGCTTAACCTACGGAGGGGCAGAGCAGTTCTTC.